The clone carrying this TCR beta chain showed up just a few times. Germline CDR1 SGHKS, CDR2 YYEKEE (reference sequence). With V trimmed by 3 bases and J by 4 bases, 7 bases remained unmatched. This CDR3 contains 15 residues. The data derive from a study of blood T cell repertoires in COVID-19. Overall study context: Collection of acute and convalescent COVID-19 samples took place in the United States, Italy and Spain.

How the authors handled the data: Reference gene primer amplification gave estimated nucleated cell counts. The data were produced by immunoSEQ multiplex PCR, yet TCRdb's version contains in-frame clones alone and is incomplete. The DNA was the basis for D and trimming; V, J and clone size are from that table. The sample contains roughly 250,000 clones, under 95% of which appear only once. Self-reported history from a screening survey and questionnaire set each donor's cohort. The chain recombines TRBV5-5 with TRBJ1-3; the match to TRBD1 covers 7 bases. Material: PBMCs or T cells enriched from blood (not recorded which). The sequence was obtained from a woman in her thirties or forties with acute COVID-19. This CDR3 reads CASSSLGTAGNTIYF. CDR3 nucleotide sequence: TGTGCCAGCAGCTCCTTGGGGACAGCAGGAAACACCATATATTTT.